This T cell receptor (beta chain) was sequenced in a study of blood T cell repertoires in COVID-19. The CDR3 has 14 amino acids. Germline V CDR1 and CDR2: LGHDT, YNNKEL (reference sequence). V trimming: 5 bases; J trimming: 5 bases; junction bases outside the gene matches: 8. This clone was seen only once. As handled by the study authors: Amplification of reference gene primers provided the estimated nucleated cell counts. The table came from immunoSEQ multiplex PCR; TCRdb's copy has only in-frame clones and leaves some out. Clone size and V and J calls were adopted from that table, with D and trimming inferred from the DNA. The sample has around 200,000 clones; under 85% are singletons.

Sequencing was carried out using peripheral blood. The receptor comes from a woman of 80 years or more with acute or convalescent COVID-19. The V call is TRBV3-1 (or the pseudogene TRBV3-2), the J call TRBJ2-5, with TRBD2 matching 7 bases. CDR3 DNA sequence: TGTGCCAGCAGCATTTATGCGGGAGCGGAGACCCAGTACTTC. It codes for CASSIYAGAETQYF.